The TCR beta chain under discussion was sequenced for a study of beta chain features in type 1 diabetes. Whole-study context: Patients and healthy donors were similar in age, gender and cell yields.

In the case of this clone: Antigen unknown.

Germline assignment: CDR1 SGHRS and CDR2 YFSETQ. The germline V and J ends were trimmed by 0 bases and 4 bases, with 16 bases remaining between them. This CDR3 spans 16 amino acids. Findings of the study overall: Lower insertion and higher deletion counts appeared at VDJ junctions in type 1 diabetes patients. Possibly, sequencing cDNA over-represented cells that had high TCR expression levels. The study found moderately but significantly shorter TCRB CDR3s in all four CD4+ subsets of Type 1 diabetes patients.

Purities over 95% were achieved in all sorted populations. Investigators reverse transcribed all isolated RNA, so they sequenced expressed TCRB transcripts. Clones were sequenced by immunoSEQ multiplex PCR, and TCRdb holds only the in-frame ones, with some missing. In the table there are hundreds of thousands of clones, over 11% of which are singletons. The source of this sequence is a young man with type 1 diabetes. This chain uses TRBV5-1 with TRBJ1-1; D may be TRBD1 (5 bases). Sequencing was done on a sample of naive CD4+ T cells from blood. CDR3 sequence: CASSLGAAGWGTEAFF. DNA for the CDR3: TGCGCCAGCAGCTTGGGGGCCGCAGGGTGGGGCACTGAAGCTTTCTTT.